A selection of T cell receptor beta chains follows, all from one sample in a study of beta chain features in type 1 diabetes. Profiled with immunoSEQ multiplex PCR; TCRdb holds only in-frame clones, not every one. The sample has about 340,000 clones, approximately 8.2% seen once. The sample taken for sequencing was central memory CD4+ T cells from blood. Receptors originate from a woman aged 18-29 years in good health. Each CDR3 is given without its conserved first and last residue. The order of the fields is V gene, CDR3 protein.

V gene: TRBV28
CDR3 protein: ASVAGGNYGYT

V gene: TRBV6-5
CDR3 protein: ASSRQRGWNEKLF

V gene: TRBV7-9
CDR3 protein: ASSLGYRETQY

V gene: TRBV7-9
CDR3 protein: ASSSPTTGQVTYEQF

V gene: TRBV7-9
CDR3 protein: ASSLGTNYGYT

V gene: TRBV23-1
CDR3 protein: ASSHHRRINIQY

V gene: TRBV27
CDR3 protein: ASRRTGVGELF

V gene: TRBV18
CDR3 protein: ASSPLASRETQY

V gene: TRBV28
CDR3 protein: ASRRTGLSYEQY

V gene: TRBV18
CDR3 protein: ASSQDRDYGYT

V gene: TRBV7-2
CDR3 protein: ASSFETVVNVLT

V gene: TRBV10-2
CDR3 protein: ASSEVLETQY

V gene: TRBV7-2
CDR3 protein: ASSLAISGTGTYEQY

V gene: TRBV18
CDR3 protein: ASSPSSRRISTDTQY

V gene: TRBV11-2
CDR3 protein: ASSLKAAQPQH

V gene: TRBV18
CDR3 protein: ASSPRTGSDEQY

V gene: TRBV6-5
CDR3 protein: ASRLSQSSYEQY

V gene: TRBV13
CDR3 protein: ASSPSGSTDTQY

V gene: TRBV6-1
CDR3 protein: ASKVRTAAYEQY

V gene: TRBV27
CDR3 protein: ASSLRLRGNEQF

V gene: TRBV2
CDR3 protein: ASNYRPATNEKLF

V gene: TRBV5-1
CDR3 protein: ASSPSSYNEQF

V gene: TRBV25-1
CDR3 protein: ASRDRAGTEAF

V gene: TRBV6-1
CDR3 protein: ASSETSGSRVF

V gene: TRBV11-3
CDR3 protein: ASSFSGYGETQY

V gene: TRBV5-1
CDR3 protein: ASSVTGRNTGELF

V gene: TRBV18
CDR3 protein: ASSPRQGATSTDTQY